These 2 T cell receptor beta chains originate from one sample sequenced in a study of CD8 T cells in ankylosing spondylitis. One entry per CDR3 protein, called by TCRdb with MiXCR from the 5' RACE reads. Of approximately 150,000 distinct CDR3 sequences listed, roughly 30% are singletons. The sequenced material came from synovial fluid, either unsorted or a sorted T cell fraction (not recorded which). The source of these receptors is a male donor with ankylosing spondylitis.

The chain recombines TRBV4-1 with TRBJ2-1; D is tentatively TRBD1 or TRBD2 (6 bases each). The germline gives CDR1 MGHRA, CDR2 YSYEKL. The CDR3 runs to 18 residues. Deletions cut 1 base from V and 0 bases from J, with 16 bases between. The DNA for the CDR3 is TGCGCCAGCAGCCAAGGGGCAGGGGACTTACCCTCCTACAATGAGCAGTTCTTC. Amino acid sequence: CASSQGAGDLPSYNEQFF.

The J gene is TRBJ1-1, the V gene TRBV10-3; 7 bases align to TRBD1. This CDR3 comprises 16 residues. Unmatched junction bases numbered 8, after V lost 0 bases and J lost 4 bases. Germline-derived CDR1 and CDR2 are ENHRY and SYGVKD. The CDR3: CAISESSGGGGTEAFF. CDR3 coding DNA: TGTGCCATCAGTGAGTCGTCAGGGGGTGGGGGCACTGAAGCTTTCTTT.